This T cell receptor beta chain was found in a study of PD-L1 blockade in urothelial cancer. Regarding time point: peripheral blood 6 weeks after treatment start. This clone was seen just once. Here immunoSEQ multiplex PCR was the method, and the copy in TCRdb shows in-frame clones only, minus some. There are tens of thousands of clones in the sample; about 79% occur only once, and approximately 3.3% lies in the top ten. The CDR3 totals 15 residues. V lost 1 base and J lost 5, with 14 bases in between. Germline CDR1 SGHVS, CDR2 FQNEAQ. The chain is built from TRBV7-8 and TRBJ2-5; TRBD1 might be the D (5 bases). This sample comprised PBMCs, obtained around atezolizumab (anti-PD-L1) treatment. The source of this sequence is a man between 70 and 80 years old with urothelial cancer. CDR3 protein: CASSLDGRVGETQYF. CDR3 nucleotides: TGTGCCAGCAGCTTAGATGGCAGGGTAGGGGAGACCCAGTACTTC.